The next 15 T cell receptor beta chains were all read from a single sample in a study of blood T cell repertoires in COVID-19. The protocol was immunoSEQ multiplex PCR, while the TCRdb copy is restricted to in-frame clones and leaves out a portion. The sample holds approximately 35,000 clones, over 80% seen once. Sequenced: peripheral blood. The receptors were gathered from a man in his fifties or sixties with active COVID-19.

J is TRBJ2-6 and V is TRBV2, with a weak D call TRBD1 (7 bases). Trimming cost V 2 bases and J 3 bases, with 17 bases left between them. The CDR3 is 18 residues long. Germline loops: CDR1 SNHLY, CDR2 FYNNEI. The CDR3 DNA sequence: TGTGCCAGCAGTGAATGGAGGGGGCCGTATGGTGGGGCCAACGTCCTGACTTTC. It specifies CASSEWRGPYGGANVLTF.

The chain combines TRBV24-1 with TRBJ2-3; 8 positions match TRBD1. V lost 4 bases and J lost 1; bases outside the gene matches: 6. The germline CDR1 and CDR2 sequences are KGHDR and SFDVKD. The CDR3 has 16 residues. CDR3 in DNA: TGTGCCACCAGTGACCTAGGACAGGGAGGCACAGATACGCAGTATTTT. Its translation: CATSDLGQGGTDTQYF.

The J gene is TRBJ2-3, the V gene TRBV4-1; 9 nucleotides line up with TRBD1. J was trimmed by 3 bases and V by 0 bases; bases with no gene match: 10. Germline lookup yields CDR1 MGHRA and CDR2 YSYEKL. The CDR3 is made up of 18 amino acids. This CDR3 is CASSQDPATGGSTDTQYF. The CDR3 bases are TGCGCCAGCAGCCAAGATCCAGCGACAGGGGGTTCGACAGATACGCAGTATTTT.

This clone is a singleton in its sample. The chain uses TRBV6-1 and TRBJ1-1; TRBD1 aligns across 11 bases. With 4 bases clipped from V and 7 bases from J, the junction kept 11 bases outside the gene matches. The CDR3 has 16 amino acids. Looked up from germline, CDR1 is MNHNS and CDR2 is SASEGT. The DNA for the CDR3 is TGTGCCAGCAGTGCAAGACCCGGACAGGGGGCAGGTGAAGCTTTCTTT. Its protein product is CASSARPGQGAGEAFF.

The genes are TRBV13 and TRBJ2-7; the match to TRBD1 covers 7 bases. J gave up 0 bases and V 0 bases, and 2 bases lay outside the gene matches. The germline V gene has CDR1 PRHDT and CDR2 FYEKMQ (reference sequence). The CDR3 spans 15 residues. Here the CDR3 DNA reads TGTGCCAGCAGCTTAGGCTGGGACAGCTCCTACGAGCAGTACTTC. It specifies CASSLGWDSSYEQYF.

The J gene is TRBJ2-2, the V gene TRBV5-1; TRBD1 aligns across 12 bases. V dropped 2 bases and J dropped 7; count of bases not matched to a gene: 9. This CDR3 region has 17 residues. Per the germline V gene, CDR1 is SGHRS and CDR2 is YFSETQ. The CDR3 loop reads CASSLPGQGARGGELFF. CDR3 DNA sequence: TGCGCCAGCAGCTTACCGGGACAGGGGGCGAGAGGCGGGGAGCTGTTTTTT. Full variable domain (remainder filled in from reference TRBV5-1 and TRBJ2-2): KAGVTQTPRYLIKTRGQQVTLSCSPISGHRSVSWYQQTPGQGLQFLFEYFSETQRNKGNFPGRFSGRQFSNSRSEMNVSTLELGDSALYLCASSLPGQGARGGELFFGEGSRLTVL.

Only one count was recorded for this clone. The chain combines TRBV6-5 with TRBJ2-7; no clear D. Trimming took off 0 bases at V and 3 bases at J, with 15 bases between the two ends. Germline V CDR1 and CDR2: MNHEY, SVGAGI. The CDR3 extends over 16 amino acids. The CDR3 is CASSYSGHRIDYEQYF. The CDR3, as DNA: TGTGCCAGCAGTTACTCGGGCCATCGGATAGACTACGAGCAGTACTTC.

This sequence joins TRBV7-9 and TRBJ2-5; D might be TRBD2 (5 bases). Germline lookup yields CDR1 SEHNR and CDR2 FQNEAQ (reference sequence). The CDR3 is 15 amino acids. The ends were cut back, 7 bases at V and 6 bases at J, with 21 bases in the middle. CDR3 coding DNA: TGTGCCAGCAATTCTGTAGAGAGGGCGGGTCAGACCCAGTACTTC. Its translation is CASNSVERAGQTQYF.

The V gene is TRBV6-1, the J gene TRBJ1-2, with D perhaps TRBD1 (5 bases). Germline CDR1 MNHNS, CDR2 SASEGT. Between the trimmed V and J ends, which lost 1 base and 5 bases, there was a span of 11 bases. The CDR3 is made up of 14 amino acids. The CDR3, as DNA: TGTGCCAGCAGTGAAGTTACAGGAGATTATGGCTACACCTTC. This sequence encodes CASSEVTGDYGYTF.

This clone has more than one count but fewer than ten. This chain uses TRBV27 with TRBJ2-7; D is possibly TRBD2 (6 bases). Germline CDR1 and CDR2: MNHEY and SMNVEV (reference sequence). The CDR3 runs to 15 residues. Trimming removed 9 bases from V and 6 bases from J, with 24 bases in between. The CDR3 bases are TGTGCCAGTGGGCGGGACTGGTCGGGAGAGGGCGAGCAGTACTTC. It translates to CASGRDWSGEGEQYF.

The chain combines TRBV5-6 with TRBJ2-1; no clear D. The CDR3 has 11 residues. Germline V gene data show CDR1 as SGHDT and CDR2 as YYEEEE. Trimming shortened V by 2 bases and J by 7 bases, and 4 bases separated the two germline ends. CDR3 sequence (DNA): TGTGCCAGCAGCTTCTCGAATGAGCAGTTCTTC. Amino acid sequence: CASSFSNEQFF.

V gene TRBV10-2 combines with J gene TRBJ2-7; TRBD2 is a possible D gene (5 bases). Germline CDR1 reads WSHSY; CDR2 reads SAAADI. V dropped 9 bases and J dropped 3 bases, with 18 bases sitting between them. The CDR3 is 14 residues long. The chain's CDR3 is CARKGPGSVYEQYF. The CDR3 region has the DNA TGCGCCAGGAAGGGTCCGGGGTCGGTCTACGAGCAGTACTTC.

The V call is TRBV6-1, the J call TRBJ1-2; a possible D gene is TRBD1 (5 bases). CDR3 length equals 14 residues. V shed 0 bases and J shed 8 bases, with 13 bases lying between them. Per the germline V gene, CDR1 is MNHNS and CDR2 is SASEGT. The DNA of the CDR3 is TGTGCCAGCAGTGAAGCGCGGGGGGGAGGAGGCTACACCTTC. Translation gives CASSEARGGGGYTF.

This chain joins TRBV28 and TRBJ2-5; D not certain. The germline V gene has CDR1 MDHEN and CDR2 SYDVKM. The CDR3 loop spans 16 amino acids. Trimming left V 3 bases short and J 0 bases short, with 14 bases between. CDR3 region: CASSLKQSLYQETQYF. In DNA, the CDR3 is TGTGCCAGCAGTTTGAAACAATCCTTGTACCAAGAGACCCAGTACTTC.

The chain links TRBV5-6 to TRBJ2-7, with TRBD1 matching 7 bases. V lost 0 bases, J lost 10 bases, and 7 bases stayed unmatched. The CDR3 extends over 13 amino acids. The germline V gene encodes CDR1 SGHDT and CDR2 YYEEEE. In nucleotides, the CDR3 is TGTGCCAGCAGCTTGGGGACAGGTTATTTCCAGTACTTC. Translating it yields CASSLGTGYFQYF.